The 22 T cell receptor beta chains listed next were all sequenced from one sample in a study of blood T cell repertoires in COVID-19. Sequenced by immunoSEQ multiplex PCR; TCRdb stores in-frame clones only, minus some. Of around 13,000 clones in the sample, roughly four fifths are singletons; the top ten hold about 30%. What was sequenced was peripheral blood. Receptor source: a human donor in a cohort sampled during active COVID-19.

The rearrangement uses TRBV5-4 and TRBJ2-1; D is undetermined. The germline V gene has CDR1 SGHNT and CDR2 YYREEE (reference sequence). The length of the CDR3 is 12 residues. V was trimmed by 4 bases and J by 4 bases, leaving 6 bases between them. CDR3 sequence reads: CASSPTYNEQFF. CDR3 bases: TGTGCCAGCAGCCCTACTTACAATGAGCAGTTCTTC.

By proportion, this clone is medium-sized. V gene TRBV4-2 combines with J gene TRBJ1-5, with 9 bases fitting TRBD1. This CDR3 spans 17 amino acids. Looked up from germline, CDR1 is LGHNA and CDR2 is YNFKEQ. Trimming took 0 bases from V and 4 from J; bases not matched to a gene: 7. This chain's CDR3 is CASSQDSGTGTNQPQHF. The CDR3 DNA sequence: TGTGCCAGCAGCCAAGATTCCGGGACAGGGACAAATCAGCCCCAGCATTTT.

The J gene is TRBJ1-5, the V gene TRBV10-3, with 7 bases identical to TRBD1. With V trimmed by 2 bases and J by 5 bases, 3 bases remained unmatched. This CDR3 contains 14 residues. Germline V gene lookup returns CDR1 ENHRY and CDR2 SYGVKD. The CDR3 DNA is TGTGCCATCAGTGAGGGACAGGTTTATCAGCCCCAGCATTTT. It yields the protein CAISEGQVYQPQHF.

This clone is labeled as medium-sized. The V call is TRBV15, the J call TRBJ2-7; D might be TRBD1 (6 bases). In germline, CDR1 is LNHNV, CDR2 YYDKDF (reference sequence). V lost 0 bases and J lost 5, with 11 bases in between. The CDR3 loop spans 14 amino acids. The CDR3 DNA is TGTGCCACCAGCAGAGATACAGGGTCTAACGAGCAGTACTTC. It translates to CATSRDTGSNEQYF.

V and J are TRBV28 and TRBJ1-5; 9 bases line up with TRBD1. The CDR3 is 18 residues long. CDR1 and CDR2 (germline): MDHEN, SYDVKM. J was trimmed by 0 bases and V by 4 bases; bases with no gene match: 10. The CDR3: CASSSLLGQGFSNQPQHF. Here the CDR3 DNA reads TGTGCCAGCAGTTCCCTCCTCGGACAGGGGTTTAGCAATCAGCCCCAGCATTTT.

This chain uses TRBV6-5 with TRBJ1-6; D gene ambiguous. Trimming left V 0 bases short and J 7 bases short, with 7 bases between. This CDR3 is 14 amino acids long. Looked up from germline, CDR1 is MNHEY and CDR2 is SVGAGI. Here the CDR3 DNA reads TGTGCCAGCAGTTACTCGTTGCAGAATTCACCCCTCCACTTT. This sequence encodes CASSYSLQNSPLHF.

The V call is TRBV7-6, the J call TRBJ2-7, with 8 bases fitting TRBD1. V dropped 1 base and J dropped 1; count of bases not matched to a gene: 3. The CDR3 sequence is 15 residues long. From germline, CDR1 is SGHVS and CDR2 FNYEAQ. CDR3 in amino acids: CASSLETGGSYEQYF. CDR3 bases: TGTGCCAGCAGCTTAGAAACAGGGGGTTCCTACGAGCAGTACTTC.

V and J are TRBV7-9 and TRBJ2-7; a weak D match, TRBD1 (6 bases). The germline V gene has CDR1 SEHNR and CDR2 FQNEAQ (reference sequence). This CDR3 comprises 13 residues. V was pared by 3 bases and J by 4 bases, with 10 bases between. CDR3 DNA: TGTGCCAGCAGCTTGCCAGGGGATTACGAGCAGTACTTC. Amino acids: CASSLPGDYEQYF. Drawing the rest from reference TRBV7-9 and TRBJ2-7, the complete variable domain is DTGVSQNPRHKITKRGQNVTFRCDPISEHNRLYWYRQTLGQGPEFLTYFQNEAQLEKSRLLSDRFSAERPKGSFSTLEIQRTEQGDSAMYLCASSLPGDYEQYFGPGTRLTVT.

This clone was observed once. The chain carries TRBV6-5 and TRBJ2-5, with 12 bases fitting TRBD2. Germline CDR1 is MNHEY and CDR2 is SVGAGI. The CDR3 has 15 amino acids. With 7 bases clipped from V and 9 bases from J, the junction kept 12 bases outside the gene matches. CDR3 nucleotides: TGTGCCAGCACCTCCGGGACTAGCGGGTCTTGGGCCCAGTACTTC. Its translation is CASTSGTSGSWAQYF.

The chain couples TRBV7-2 to TRBJ2-3; 7 nucleotides agree with TRBD2. V dropped 5 bases and J dropped 0; count of bases not matched to a gene: 5. This CDR3 has 15 residues. CDR1 and CDR2 (germline): SGHTA, FQGNSA. In nucleotides, the CDR3 is TGTGCCAGCAGCCAGGGCGGGAGAAGCACAGATACGCAGTATTTT. Protein: CASSQGGRSTDTQYF.

Ten or more counts support this clone. The gene calls are TRBV5-1 and TRBJ1-1; D is possibly TRBD1 (5 bases). CDR3 length: 13 amino acids. The germline V gene encodes CDR1 SGHRS and CDR2 YFSETQ. The V and J ends lost 2 bases and 3 bases respectively, with 8 bases between them. The CDR3 DNA sequence: TGCGCCAGCAGCTTTGGAGGGGACACTGAAGCTTTCTTT. Its protein product is CASSFGGDTEAFF.

The rearrangement joins TRBV3-1 (or the pseudogene TRBV3-2) to TRBJ2-6; 7 positions agree with TRBD2. This CDR3 spans 15 amino acids. Losses at the gene ends were 4 bases for V and 2 bases for J; bases not matched to a gene: 2. Germline lookup yields CDR1 LGHDT and CDR2 YNNKEL (reference sequence). The CDR3 nucleotides read TGTGCCAGCAGCCCGGGAGGCCCTGGGGCCAACGTCCTGACTTTC. It specifies CASSPGGPGANVLTF.

This chain links TRBV7-2 with TRBJ1-3; 9 bases match TRBD1. The germline V gene has CDR1 SGHTA and CDR2 FQGNSA. With 3 bases clipped from V and 6 bases from J, the junction kept 12 bases outside the gene matches. There are 17 residues in the CDR3. Written as DNA, the CDR3 is TGTGCCAGCAGCTTCGTCCCGGGACAGGGTAGAGAAAACACCATATATTTT. Its protein is CASSFVPGQGRENTIYF.

This clone was observed a few times. The chain recombines TRBV10-3 with TRBJ1-6; 7 bases agree with TRBD1. The length of the CDR3 is 14 residues. Germline CDR1 ENHRY, CDR2 SYGVKD. J lost 10 bases, V lost 4 bases, and 7 bases had no gene match. CDR3 protein: CAISGTGVGSPLHF. CDR3 coding DNA: TGTGCCATCAGTGGCACAGGGGTCGGATCACCCCTCCACTTT.

By sample fraction, this clone is medium-sized. The CDR3 region is CASSQDGGGHNSPLHF. The CDR3 DNA reads TGTGCCAGCAGCCAAGACGGGGGGGGCCATAATTCACCCCTCCACTTT. The chain links TRBV4-2 to TRBJ1-6; tentatively, D is TRBD1 (6 bases). This CDR3 region has 16 residues. The ends were cut back, 0 bases at V and 5 bases at J, with 11 bases in the middle. Germline V gene sequence: CDR1 LGHNA, CDR2 YNFKEQ.

This clone is classed as medium-sized. The V and J genes are TRBV9 and TRBJ1-4; weak D call: TRBD1 (5 bases). V gave up 3 bases and J gave up 2 bases, with 14 bases separating them. The CDR3 runs 16 residues. Germline CDR1 SGDLS, CDR2 YYNGEE. This CDR3 is CASSGGTGGTNEKLFF. The CDR3 nucleotides are TGTGCCAGCAGCGGCGGGACCGGCGGGACTAATGAAAAACTGTTTTTT.

V usage is TRBV18 and J usage is TRBJ1-2; D perhaps matches TRBD1 (6 bases). The CDR3 is 13 amino acids. Germline lookup yields CDR1 KGHSH and CDR2 LQKENI. V was clipped by 3 bases and J by 2 bases, with 7 bases between them. In DNA, the CDR3 is TGTGCCAGCTCACCCGACAGGAACTATGGCTACACCTTC. This gives the protein CASSPDRNYGYTF.

This chain joins TRBV24-1 and TRBJ2-7; 8 bases map to TRBD1. The CDR3 length is 14 residues. V was pared by 3 bases and J by 5 bases, with 5 bases of the junction left unmatched. The germline V gene has CDR1 KGHDR and CDR2 SFDVKD. CDR3 in amino acids: CATSDRTGRHEQYF. CDR3 in DNA: TGTGCCACCAGTGATAGGACAGGGCGGCACGAGCAGTACTTC.

CDR3 sequence: CASTSTGLTANEQFF. CDR3 DNA sequence: TGCGCCAGTACATCGACAGGGTTAACCGCCAATGAGCAGTTCTTC. The chain joins TRBV5-1 to TRBJ2-1, with 7 bases lining up with TRBD1. CDR1 SGHRS and CDR2 YFSETQ come from the germline V gene. The CDR3 totals 15 residues. Unmatched junction bases numbered 14, after V lost 8 bases and J lost 6 bases.

The gene calls are TRBV6-2 or TRBV6-3 and TRBJ2-7, with 10 bases matching TRBD2. CDR1 is MNHEY and CDR2 is SVGEGT in the germline V gene. The CDR3 is made up of 17 amino acids. The junction had 7 bases not matched to a gene; V was cut back by 2 bases and J by 0 bases. The CDR3 coding sequence is TGTGCCAGCAGTTACGCTAGCGGGAGCCTAAGCTCCTACGAGCAGTACTTC. Amino acids: CASSYASGSLSSYEQYF.

This clone was counted a few times. The gene calls are TRBV19 and TRBJ2-3; the D gene is possibly TRBD2 (6 bases). Germline V lookup: CDR1 LNHDA, CDR2 SQIVND (reference sequence). This CDR3 has 15 amino acids. The V end was cut by 1 base, the J end by 3 bases, with 11 bases between. CDR3 nucleotides: TGTGCCAGTAGTATAGCTAGCGTGCATACAGATACGCAGTATTTT. It translates to CASSIASVHTDTQYF.

The V call is TRBV28, the J call TRBJ2-1; 12 bases map to TRBD2. The germline gives CDR1 MDHEN, CDR2 SYDVKM. CDR3 length: 16 residues. J was trimmed by 2 bases and V by 5 bases; bases with no gene match: 4. This chain's CDR3 is CASSTTSGSPYNEQFF. The CDR3 DNA is TGTGCCAGCAGTACGACTAGCGGGAGTCCCTACAATGAGCAGTTCTTC.